The clone carrying this T cell receptor beta chain was seen once. The antigen is undetermined. CD45RA-negative memory and CD45RA+ naive subsets were split from the CD4+ cells. Genomic DNA belonging to each subset was distributed in equal measure over several immunoSEQ plates. Measured with immunoSEQ multiplex PCR; TCRdb has only the in-frame clones, and not every one. The sample comprises some 2,100,000 clones, around 95% of which are singletons, and 0.13% rests with the top ten. These data originate in a study of shared clonotypes between healthy human individuals. General study points: Clonotypes shared by all four donors outscored non-shared clonotypes in generation probability.

Germline values: CDR1 ENHRY, CDR2 SYGVKD. J was trimmed by 5 bases and V by 2 bases; bases with no gene match: 5. The CDR3 sequence is 16 residues long. The receptor comes from a man aged 18 to 30 in good health. Sequenced sample: naive CD4+ T cells sorted from blood. Subset in this sample: CD45RA+ positively selected. This sequence joins TRBV10-3 and TRBJ2-2; TRBD2 matches at 10 bases. The CDR3 sequence: CAISEGLAVPTGELFF. CDR3 bases: TGTGCCATCAGTGAGGGACTAGCGGTCCCAACCGGGGAGCTGTTTTTT.